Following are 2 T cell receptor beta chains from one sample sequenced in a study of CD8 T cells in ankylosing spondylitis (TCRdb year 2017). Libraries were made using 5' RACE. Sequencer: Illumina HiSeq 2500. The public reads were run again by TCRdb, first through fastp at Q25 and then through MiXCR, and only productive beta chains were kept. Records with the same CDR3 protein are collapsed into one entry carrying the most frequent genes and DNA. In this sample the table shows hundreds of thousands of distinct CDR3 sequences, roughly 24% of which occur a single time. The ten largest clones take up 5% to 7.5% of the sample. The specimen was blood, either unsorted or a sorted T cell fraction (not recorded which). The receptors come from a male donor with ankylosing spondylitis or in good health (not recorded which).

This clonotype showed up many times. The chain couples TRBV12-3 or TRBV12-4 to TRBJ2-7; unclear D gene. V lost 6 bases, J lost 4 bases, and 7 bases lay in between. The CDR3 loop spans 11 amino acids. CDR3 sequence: CASSFRYEQYF. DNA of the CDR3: TGTGCCAGCAGCTTTCGTTACGAGCAGTACTTC.

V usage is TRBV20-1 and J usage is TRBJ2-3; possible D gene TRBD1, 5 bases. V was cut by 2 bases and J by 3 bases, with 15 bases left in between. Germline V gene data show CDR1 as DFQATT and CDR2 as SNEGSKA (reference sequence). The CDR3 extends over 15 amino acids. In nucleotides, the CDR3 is TGCAGTGCTAGACCTAGGACACTTAAGACAGATACGCAGTATTTT. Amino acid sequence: CSARPRTLKTDTQYF.